This entry concerns a single T cell receptor beta chain. Antigen specificity is unknown. TCRdb processed the 5' RACE reads anew with MiXCR; each CDR3 protein has one entry. The sample carries tens of thousands of distinct CDR3 sequences, roughly 23% recorded once. CDR1 is SGHVS and CDR2 is FNYEAQ in the germline V gene. Trimming left V 0 bases short and J 6 bases short, with 17 bases between. The CDR3 contains 17 residues. Cells sorted as Tregs were CD4+, CD25+ and CD127-/low. General study findings and limits: Tumor memory CD4+ T cell TCR gene usage was found to cluster with blood and lymph node memory CD4+ cells and with lymph node naive CD4+ cells.

Sample: Tregs sorted from a lymph node. This TCR was sampled from a female donor with breast cancer. The chain joins TRBV7-6 to TRBJ2-2, with a tentative D call TRBD1 (6 bases). The CDR3 sequence is CASSLAPSGAFAGELFF. The CDR3 DNA is TGTGCCAGCAGCTTAGCGCCGTCAGGGGCTTTCGCCGGGGAGCTGTTTTTT.